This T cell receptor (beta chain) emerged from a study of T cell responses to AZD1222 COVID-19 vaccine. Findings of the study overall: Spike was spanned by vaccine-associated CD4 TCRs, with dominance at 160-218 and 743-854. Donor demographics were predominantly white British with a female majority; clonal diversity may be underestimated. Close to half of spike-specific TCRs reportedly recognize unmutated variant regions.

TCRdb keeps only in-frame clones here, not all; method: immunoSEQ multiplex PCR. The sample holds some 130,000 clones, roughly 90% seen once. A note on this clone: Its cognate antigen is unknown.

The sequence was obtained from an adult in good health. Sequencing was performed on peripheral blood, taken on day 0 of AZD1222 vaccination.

This chain's CDR3 is CAGGKGNEQFF. The CDR3 DNA sequence: TGTGCCGGGGGAAAGGGGAATGAGCAGTTCTTC. The V gene is TRBV12-3 or TRBV12-4, the J gene TRBJ2-1, with D possibly called TRBD1 or TRBD2 (5 bases each). The length of the CDR3 is 11 residues. Trimming pared 11 bases from V and 7 bases from J, leaving 12 bases between.